These T cell receptor beta chains were read from a single sample in a study of control samples from healthy donors and cancer patients. The assay was immunoSEQ multiplex PCR, and TCRdb's table has in-frame clones only and misses some. The sample has some 170,000 clones, roughly 95% seen once. The sequenced sample was blood. All receptors derive from a woman in her 30s in good health. The CDR3 runs from the conserved cysteine through the conserved F or W. A D gene is named only where the DNA matches it firmly. Only part of the rows carry a size: once, few, many, or a class if the clone is expanded.

V gene	clone size	D gene	CDR3 length	J gene	CDR3 protein	CDR3 DNA
TRBV4-2	.	TRBD2	15	TRBJ2-3	CASSQRTSGTDTQYF	TGTGCCAGCAGCCAGAGGACTAGCGGCACAGATACGCAGTATTTT
TRBV12-3/TRBV12-4	.	.	12	TRBJ2-7	CASSQDLDEQYF	TGTGCCAGCAGCCAGGACCTGGACGAGCAGTACTTC
TRBV13	once	TRBD1	15	TRBJ1-2	CASSKDRGRGYGYTF	TGTGCCAGCAGCAAAGACAGGGGGCGCGGCTATGGCTACACCTTC
TRBV7-9	.	TRBD1	14	TRBJ1-6	CASSLGTDNSPLHF	TGTGCCAGCAGCCTAGGGACAGATAATTCACCCCTCCACTTT
TRBV6-5	.	.	12	TRBJ1-4	CASRRVSEKLFF	TGTGCGAGCAGGAGGGTTAGTGAAAAACTGTTTTTT
TRBV7-9	.	.	15	TRBJ1-1	CASSLDSAQNTEAFF	TGTGCCAGCAGCTTAGACAGCGCCCAGAACACTGAAGCTTTCTTT
TRBV9	once	TRBD2	19	TRBJ2-2	CASSAGLAGVSANTGELFF	TGTGCCAGCAGCGCGGGACTAGCGGGAGTCTCCGCGAACACCGGGGAGCTGTTTTTT
TRBV7-9	.	TRBD1	15	TRBJ1-6	CASSSGGEWVSPLHF	TGTGCCAGCAGCTCAGGGGGCGAATGGGTTTCACCCCTCCACTTT
TRBV6-5	.	.	14	TRBJ2-2	CASSSAGGAGELFF	TGTGCCAGCAGTTCCGCAGGGGGGGCCGGGGAGCTGTTTTTT
TRBV5-1	.	TRBD2	15	TRBJ2-5	CASSGTGGLQETQYF	TGCGCCAGCAGCGGAACGGGGGGGCTCCAAGAGACCCAGTACTTC
TRBV28	.	TRBD1	16	TRBJ2-5	CASSSPGQGFWETQYF	TGTGCCAGCAGTTCCCCGGGACAGGGATTCTGGGAGACCCAGTACTTC
TRBV3-1/TRBV3-2	.	.	14	TRBJ1-3	CASSPGVSGNTIYF	TGTGCCAGCAGCCCAGGGGTCTCTGGAAACACCATATATTTT
TRBV5-4	.	.	12	TRBJ2-1	CASSLGGGEQFF	TGTGCCAGCAGCTTGGGGGGAGGCGAGCAGTTCTTC
TRBV28	.	TRBD1	17	TRBJ2-6	CASSFKQGASGANVLTF	TGTGCCAGCAGTTTTAAACAGGGGGCCTCTGGGGCCAACGTCCTGACTTTC
TRBV4-1	.	.	16	TRBJ1-3	CASSQYRIFSGNTIYF	TGCGCCAGCAGCCAGTACAGGATCTTCTCTGGAAACACCATATATTTT
TRBV25-1	.	.	16	TRBJ1-6	CASSEEQGIWSSPLHF	TGTGCCAGCAGTGAAGAGCAGGGTATATGGAGTTCACCCCTCCACTTT